This T cell receptor beta chain derives from a study of radiation and T cells in renal cell carcinoma. Findings of the study overall: In blood, top tumor clones expanded by 2 weeks, shrinking by 4.

The time point here: blood 4 weeks post-SBRT, at nephrectomy. The treatment denotes: 15 Gy SBRT to primary tumor, nephrectomy 4 weeks later. Nephrectomy followed 15 Gy stereotactic body radiation by 4 weeks. After SBRT, blood was collected at 2 and 4 weeks, plus baseline. The patient's renal cell carcinoma had clear cell pathology. Using immunoSEQ multiplex PCR, the repertoire was profiled, and TCRdb retains in-frame clones only, with some absent. The table has about 140,000 clones, 80% to 90% seen once. This CDR3 is built from 16 residues. The germline V gene encodes CDR1 SGHTS and CDR2 YDEGEE. Trimming removed 5 bases from V and 0 bases from J; junction bases left unmatched: 4. A remark on this clone: Its antigen is unidentified.

This specimen consisted of blood, obtained from a patient whose treatment included radiotherapy and nephrectomy. The chain is built from TRBV5-8 and TRBJ2-7; 14 positions match TRBD2. This TCR came from a woman aged 45-65 years with renal cell carcinoma. CDR3 amino acids: CASRWTSGGISYEQYF. In DNA, the CDR3 is TGTGCCAGCAGGTGGACTAGCGGGGGGATCTCCTACGAGCAGTACTTC.